Detailed here is one TCR beta chain. Its antigen is still unknown. This sample was included in a study of T cell responses to AZD1222 COVID-19 vaccine. Study-wide background: Researchers grouped second doses given at about 4 or about 12 weeks into one pool. Whole-study findings and limits: Baseline seropositives among AZD1222 recipients totaled only five or six.

Assay: immunoSEQ multiplex PCR; the TCRdb copy retains only in-frame clones and omits some. The table records about 140,000 clones, about nine tenths of them present only once. There are 16 residues in the CDR3. The germline V and J ends were trimmed by 0 bases and 3 bases, with 17 bases remaining between them. The germline CDR1 and CDR2 sequences are GTSNPN and SVGIG (reference sequence). The rearrangement joins TRBV30 to TRBJ1-1; D is possibly TRBD1 (5 bases). This TCR came from an adult in good health. The specimen comprised peripheral blood, sampled on day 0 of AZD1222 vaccination. The CDR3 DNA reads TGTGCCTGGAGTGTCCTTTCGGGGGGGAAGGACACTGAAGCTTTCTTT. This sequence encodes CAWSVLSGGKDTEAFF.